This record covers a single T cell receptor beta chain. This sample was taken from a study of blood T cell repertoires in COVID-19. Study summary: Acute and convalescent COVID-19 samples came from the United States, Italy and Spain.

The germline V and J ends were trimmed by 0 bases and 1 base, with 10 bases remaining between them. In germline, CDR1 is SGHKS, CDR2 YYEKEE (reference sequence). The CDR3 runs 16 residues. As handled by the study authors: Reference gene primer amplification yielded estimated nucleated cell counts. The repertoire was sequenced with immunoSEQ multiplex PCR; TCRdb's copy has only in-frame clones and lacks some. The DNA gave D and trimming, while V, J and clone size come from that table. The data show fewer than 200,000 clones, with 65% to 85% seen just once and 3.6% held by the top ten. Which cohort a participant joined came from the clinical history participants gave.

The V gene is TRBV5-5, the J gene TRBJ2-2; possibly TRBD2 for D (6 bases). The receptor's source is a woman between 45 and 60 years old in a cohort exposed to, infected with or recovered from COVID-19 (not recorded which). The sample was PBMCs or T cells enriched from blood (not recorded which). CDR3 DNA sequence: TGTGCCAGCAGCTTGGGCGGGACGGAGAACACCGGGGAGCTGTTTTTT. It yields the protein CASSLGGTENTGELFF.